A selection of T cell receptor beta chains follows, all from one sample in a study of CD8+ T cells in alopecia areata. Clones were read by immunoSEQ multiplex PCR, and TCRdb kept only the in-frame ones, dropping some. Here the sample spans 100,000 to 120,000 clones, 56% being singletons. Material: CD4+ T cells sorted from blood, obtained at week 24, from a patient treated with tofacitinib. The receptors derive from a human donor with alopecia areata. CDR3s include the opening cysteine and the closing phenylalanine or tryptophan. A D gene is named only where the DNA matches it firmly. Clone size is not always given. Where it is, it says once, few, many or a class for expanded clones.

-	-	TRBV5-1	TRBJ1-2	CASSLTESYGYTF	TGCGCCAGCAGCCTAACAGAGAGCTATGGCTACACCTTC
-	-	TRBV11-2	TRBJ2-3	CASSQFQDSSTDTQYF	TGTGCCAGCAGCCAATTCCAGGACAGCAGCACAGATACGCAGTATTTT
-	TRBD1	TRBV18	TRBJ1-2	CASSEDRSVRRYGYTF	TGTGCCAGCTCAGAGGACAGGTCCGTACGCCGCTATGGCTACACCTTC
once	TRBD1	TRBV27	TRBJ2-3	CASSVDRVFTDTQYF	TGTGCCAGCAGTGTGGACAGGGTTTTCACAGATACGCAGTATTTT
-	-	TRBV29-1	TRBJ2-5	CSAGTAQETQYF	TGCAGCGCCGGGACGGCCCAAGAGACCCAGTACTTC
few	-	TRBV5-1	TRBJ1-2	CASSAYSEGGYTF	TGCGCCAGCAGCGCATACTCGGAGGGCGGCTACACCTTC
-	-	TRBV30	TRBJ2-3	CAWSGGTGTQYF	TGTGCCTGGAGTGGGGGGACTGGTACGCAGTATTTT
-	-	TRBV29-1	TRBJ2-1	CSGGLTGSSYNEQFF	TGCAGCGGGGGGTTAACCGGGAGCTCCTACAATGAGCAGTTCTTC
-	-	TRBV15	TRBJ1-2	CATSRDHNYGYTF	TGTGCCACCAGCAGAGATCACAACTATGGCTACACCTTC
few	-	TRBV11-3	TRBJ1-1	CASSFGRANTEAFF	TGTGCCAGCAGCTTTGGCAGGGCGAACACTGAAGCTTTCTTT
-	TRBD2	TRBV10-2	TRBJ2-5	CASSQTSEETQYF	TGCGCCAGCAGCCAGACTAGCGAGGAGACCCAGTACTTC
-	-	TRBV7-9	TRBJ2-2	CASSPGRANTGELFF	TGTGCCAGCAGCCCGGGACGAGCTAACACCGGGGAGCTGTTTTTT
few	-	TRBV7-9	TRBJ1-1	CASSFLSTEAFF	TGTGCCAGCAGCTTTCTTAGCACTGAAGCTTTCTTT
-	-	TRBV10-3	TRBJ1-2	CAISDERPSVRYGYTF	-
-	-	TRBV6-6	TRBJ1-1	CASSYSYSWSTEAFF	TGTGCCAGCAGTTACTCGTACAGTTGGAGCACTGAAGCTTTCTTT
-	-	TRBV5-4	TRBJ2-7	CASSSDLRGYEQYF	TGTGCCAGCAGCTCGGACCTTCGGGGGTACGAGCAGTACTTC
few	-	TRBV30	TRBJ2-5	CAWEGRHLGETQYF	TGTGCCTGGGAGGGGCGCCACCTGGGAGAGACCCAGTACTTC
-	-	TRBV19	TRBJ1-2	CASRDRGAGSPRTNYGYTF	TGTGCCAGTAGGGACAGAGGGGCAGGGAGCCCCCGAACTAACTATGGCTACACCTTC
-	-	TRBV2	TRBJ2-5	CASSAGPTQYF	TGTGCCAGCAGCGCAGGGCCAACCCAGTACTTC
-	-	TRBV4-2	TRBJ1-2	CASSQVQRGDGYTF	TGTGCCAGCAGCCAAGTTCAGAGGGGGGATGGCTACACCTTC
-	-	TRBV9	TRBJ1-6	CASSARGAGSPLHF	TGTGCCAGCAGCGCCAGAGGGGCGGGTTCACCCCTCCACTTT
-	-	TRBV7-9	TRBJ2-1	CASSLAPWRGVYNEQFF	TGTGCCAGCAGCTTAGCTCCGTGGAGGGGGGTGTACAATGAGCAGTTCTTC
-	TRBD1	TRBV30	TRBJ1-1	CASDRGLTEAFF	TGTGCCTCAGACAGGGGGCTCACTGAAGCTTTCTTT
-	-	TRBV5-1	TRBJ2-5	CASSRSSTSQETQYF	TGCGCCAGCAGCCGATCTTCGACATCCCAAGAGACCCAGTACTTC
-	-	TRBV5-1	TRBJ2-5	CASSLGSSEETQYF	TGCGCCAGCAGCTTGGGGAGTTCTGAAGAGACCCAGTACTTC